Following are 24 T cell receptor beta chains from one sample sequenced in a study. TCRdb called the 5' RACE reads again in MiXCR, with one record for every CDR3 protein. The top ten hold 3.2% of the sample, which has roughly 57,000 distinct CDR3 sequences, about a fifth seen once. Treg sorting used a CD4+CD25+CD127-/low gate. The sequenced sample was tumor-infiltrating Tregs sorted from the breast tumor. The receptor source for this set is a female donor with breast cancer.

CDR3 residues: CASSLIADSYEQYF. CDR3 nucleotides: TGCGCCAGCAGCTTAATAGCGGACTCCTACGAGCAGTACTTC. This chain joins TRBV5-1 and TRBJ2-7; D is possibly TRBD2 (6 bases). CDR1 SGHRS and CDR2 YFSETQ come from the germline V gene. Trimming left V 2 bases short and J 0 bases short, with 9 bases between. CDR3 length: 14 residues. The entire variable domain, with the rest obtained from reference TRBV5-1 and TRBJ2-7, is as follows: KAGVTQTPRYLIKTRGQQVTLSCSPISGHRSVSWYQQTPGQGLQFLFEYFSETQRNKGNFPGRFSGRQFSNSRSEMNVSTLELGDSALYLCASSLIADSYEQYFGPGTRLTVT.

In its sample, this clonotype ranks as medium-sized. The chain is built from TRBV7-9 and TRBJ1-4; possibly TRBD1 for D (5 bases). In germline, CDR1 is SEHNR, CDR2 FQNEAQ (reference sequence). V shed 5 bases and J shed 8 bases, with 15 bases lying between them. There are 14 residues in the CDR3. CDR3: CASSLRAGLEKLFF. CDR3 DNA sequence: TGTGCCAGCAGCCTTCGGGCAGGGTTGGAAAAACTGTTTTTT.

This clonotype was seen just once. The genes are TRBV5-1 and TRBJ2-1, with 9 positions matching TRBD2. The germline V gene has CDR1 SGHRS and CDR2 YFSETQ. Trimming took 4 bases from V and 5 from J; bases not matched to a gene: 7. The length of the CDR3 is 15 residues. In DNA form, the CDR3 reads TGCGCCAGCAGCCTAGGCGGGAGGGCCGACAATGAGCAGTTCTTC. Protein sequence: CASSLGGRADNEQFF.

The CDR3 sequence: CASSLAASGTGELFF. Here the CDR3 DNA reads TGTGCCAGCAGCTTAGCGGCTAGCGGGACCGGGGAGCTGTTTTTT. V is TRBV7-2 and J is TRBJ2-2, with 8 bases identical to TRBD2. J was trimmed by 5 bases and V by 0 bases; bases with no gene match: 2. The CDR3 runs 15 residues. The germline gives CDR1 SGHTA, CDR2 FQGNSA.

The CDR3 DNA reads TGCGCCAGCAGCTTGGGGCTTAGGGCGGATGGGGATGAGCAGTTCTTC. Its translation: CASSLGLRADGDEQFF. The rearrangement joins TRBV5-1 to TRBJ2-1; the D is unclear. This CDR3 has 16 residues. CDR1 SGHRS and CDR2 YFSETQ come from the germline V gene. V lost 0 bases to trimming and J lost 8 bases, with 18 bases between them.

As regards this clonotype: Since no conserved phenylalanine or tryptophan closes the CDR3, a read error is the likely cause. The rearrangement links TRBV2 to TRBJ2-7; possibly TRBD1 for D (5 bases). The ends were cut back, 4 bases at V and 9 bases at J, with 16 bases in the middle. Germline V lookup: CDR1 SNHLY, CDR2 FYNNEI. This CDR3 is 13 amino acids long. The DNA of the CDR3 is TGTGCCAGCAGTGTTGAAAGGGGTGGCGCGCAGTACTGC. This gives the protein CASSVERGGAQYC.

Ten or more counts support this clonotype. This sequence joins TRBV5-1 and TRBJ2-7; D may match TRBD1 or TRBD2 (5 bases each). The germline gives CDR1 SGHRS, CDR2 YFSETQ. Trimming removed 3 bases from V and 3 bases from J, with 16 bases in between. CDR3 length equals 15 residues. The CDR3 DNA is TGCGCCAGCAGCTCTTCCCGGGGCGGGTACTACGAGCAGTACTTC. Its protein product is CASSSSRGGYYEQYF.

Only a few counts were recorded for this clonotype. The rearrangement links TRBV4-1 to TRBJ2-5; perhaps TRBD2 as D (6 bases). The CDR3 covers 12 residues. Germline lookup yields CDR1 MGHRA and CDR2 YSYEKL. The germline V and J ends were trimmed by 6 bases and 5 bases, with 10 bases remaining between them. The DNA of the CDR3 is TGCGCCAGCAGTCGGGACTTGGAGACCCAGTACTTC. Its translation is CASSRDLETQYF.

With respect to this clonotype: A read error may be the cause here, since a much bigger clone is one base away. This chain connects TRBV6-1 to TRBJ1-5; D unresolved. V lost 8 bases and J 7 bases, leaving 21 bases between the germline ends. The CDR3 runs 15 residues. Germline V gene sequence: CDR1 MNHNS, CDR2 SASEGT. CDR3 sequence (DNA): TGTGCCAGCCCCCCGGTGGGGTCCCCGGCCCAGCCCCAGCATTTT. It codes for CASPPVGSPAQPQHF.

The rearrangement uses TRBV5-1 and TRBJ1-5; D gene unclear. Germline V gene sequence: CDR1 SGHRS, CDR2 YFSETQ. The CDR3 spans 13 residues. The V gene lost 1 base and the J gene lost 1 base, with 3 bases spanning the gap. This chain's CDR3 is CASSLLSNQPQHF. For the CDR3, the DNA is TGCGCCAGCAGCTTGTTAAGCAATCAGCCCCAGCATTTT.

A note on this clonotype: A clone one base away is much larger, so this may be a read error. The J gene is TRBJ2-7, the V gene TRBV11-1, with unresolved D. With 4 bases removed from V and 6 bases from J, the gap between germline ends came to 13 bases. The CDR3 covers 13 residues. Germline V lookup: CDR1 SGHAT, CDR2 FQDESV (reference sequence). The CDR3 protein is CASSSNSACEQYF. The CDR3, as DNA: TGTGCCAGCAGCTCCAACAGCGCCTGCGAGCAGTACTTC.

A single count supports this clonotype. V gene TRBV3-1 combines with J gene TRBJ2-1; TRBD1 aligns across 7 bases. With V trimmed by 1 base and J by 4 bases, 1 base remained unmatched. CDR1 and CDR2 (germline): LGHDT, YNNKEL (reference sequence). This CDR3 is built from 14 residues. The DNA for the CDR3 is TGTGCCAGCAGCCAAGGGGGACAGTACAATGAGCAGTTCTTC. Translation: CASSQGGQYNEQFF.

This chain uses TRBV10-3 with TRBJ2-6; D is tentatively TRBD1 or TRBD2 (6 bases each). From germline, CDR1 is ENHRY and CDR2 SYGVKD. V lost 6 bases and J 2 bases, leaving 11 bases between the germline ends. The CDR3 has 15 amino acids. The CDR3 DNA is TGTGCCATCAGATCCGGGGGCCCTGGGGCCAACGTCCTGACTTTC. This translates into CAIRSGGPGANVLTF.

Points on this clonotype: A junction end diverges from the germline sequence, so it may reflect a read error. The rearrangement uses TRBV5-1 and TRBJ2-2, with TRBD2 matching over 8 bases. Germline V lookup: CDR1 SGHRS, CDR2 YFSETQ. This CDR3 region has 17 residues. The CDR3 DNA sequence: TGCGCCAACAGCTTGGCCGGGGGAGCGGGAGCGGTCGGGGAGCTGTTTTTT. This translates into CANSLAGGAGAVGELFF.

This clonotype occurred a few times. A much larger clone differs by one base, so this may be a read error. This sequence joins TRBV5-1 and TRBJ2-5; D is unresolved. This CDR3 has 13 amino acids. Germline V gives CDR1 SGHRS, CDR2 YFSETQ. The CDR3 DNA reads TGCGCCAACAGCCCGTCGGGCGAAGAGACCCAGTACTTC. Translating it yields CANSPSGEETQYF.

In the case of this clonotype: An end of the junction differs from the germline gene, which may be a read error. The chain has TRBV11-2 and TRBJ1-3; D ambiguous. This CDR3 is built from 16 residues. Germline V gene lookup returns CDR1 SGHAT and CDR2 FQNNGV. The CDR3 sequence is CASSPRAEYSGNTLYF. For the CDR3, the DNA is TGTGCCAGCAGCCCCCGGGCCGAATACTCTGGAAACACCCTATATTTT.

This clonotype appeared a few times. The J gene is TRBJ1-3, the V gene TRBV10-2; the D is unclear. V was pared by 3 bases and J by 0 bases, with 12 bases between. Germline lookup yields CDR1 WSHSY and CDR2 SAAADI. The CDR3 loop spans 16 amino acids. This CDR3 reads CASSEGRRSSGNTIYF. The CDR3 DNA reads as TGCGCCAGCAGTGAAGGTCGCAGGAGCTCTGGAAACACCATATATTTT.

A note on this clonotype: One end of the junction is discordant with germline, which a read error may explain. The chain combines TRBV10-1 with TRBJ1-5; 7 bases agree with TRBD1. CDR1 and CDR2 (germline): WNHNN, SYGVQD (reference sequence). The CDR3 runs 13 residues. The CDR3: CASSPDRNQLQHF. CDR3 nucleotide sequence: TGCGCCAGCAGTCCGGACAGGAATCAGCTCCAGCATTTT.

A few counts support this clonotype. The J gene is TRBJ1-3, the V gene TRBV18; 7 nucleotides line up with TRBD1. Germline V gene data show CDR1 as KGHSH and CDR2 as LQKENI. After removal of 3 bases from V and 8 bases from J, the junction contained 7 bases not matched to a gene. This CDR3 is 14 amino acids long. CDR3 in DNA: TGTGCCAGCTCACCGACAGGGCTGTCGGACACCATATATTTT. Its protein is CASSPTGLSDTIYF.

The rearrangement uses TRBV20-1 and TRBJ2-2, with 10 bases matching TRBD2. The CDR3 totals 14 residues. Germline values: CDR1 DFQATT, CDR2 SNEGSKA (reference sequence). The V segment lost 3 bases and the J segment 8 bases; nucleotides outside the gene matches: 6. CDR3 sequence (DNA): TGCAGTGCTAGGGTGGGACTAGCGAGGGGGGAGCTGTTTTTT. It yields the protein CSARVGLARGELFF.

The chain links TRBV5-1 to TRBJ2-2, with 7 nucleotides matching TRBD1. The CDR3 length is 13 residues. Trimming at V came to 0 bases and at J to 10 bases, leaving 3 bases not matched to a gene. CDR1 SGHRS and CDR2 YFSETQ come from the germline V gene. The CDR3 reads CASSLAQGVELFF. The CDR3 DNA follows: TGCGCCAGCAGCTTGGCGCAGGGGGTGGAGCTGTTTTTT.

As concerns this clonotype: This clone may be a read error of a much larger clone one base away. This chain uses TRBV29-1 with TRBJ2-5; D is undetermined. The CDR3 is 12 residues long. Germline values: CDR1 SQVTM, CDR2 ANQGSEA. CDR3 residues: CSAEHLQETQYF. Written as DNA, the CDR3 is TGCAGCGCTGAACACTTACAAGAGACCCAGTACTTC.

Only a few counts were recorded for this clonotype. The rearrangement uses TRBV12-2 and TRBJ2-1; the table's D call, TRBD2, was not checked against the DNA. TRBV12-2 is a recognized pseudogene. The CDR3 is made up of 15 amino acids. In nucleotides, the CDR3 is TGTGCAAGTCGCTCCGTTTGTTCTAGCGTGATTGGGCAGTTCTTC. Translation gives CASRSVCSSVIGQFF.

By share of the sample, this clonotype is medium-sized. The CDR3 region has the DNA TGCGCCAGCAGCCAGCCGGGACAGCCTAATGAAAAACTGTTTTTT. Protein: CASSQPGQPNEKLFF. The chain combines TRBV4-1 with TRBJ1-4; 7 nucleotides match TRBD1. The V gene's germline CDR1 is MGHRA and CDR2 YSYEKL. This CDR3 region has 15 residues. The J segment lost 3 bases and the V segment lost 3 bases, leaving 4 bases of the junction unmatched.